The rows below give T cell receptor beta chains drawn from one sample of a study of T cell repertoires in cytomegalovirus infection. TCRdb reprocessed the reads via MiXCR and lists one record per CDR3 protein. The sample holds about 330,000 distinct CDR3 sequences; 34% are singletons and the top ten take approximately 13%. Their target antigens are unknown. Sequences were derived from cultured PBMCs, sampled from culture after CMV antigen stimulation. All receptors come from a human donor in good health (CMV status not recorded). Some clones in this sample may be carry-over from other donors' samples. Each CDR3 is given with its conserved first and last residue. Each record gives: clone size, V gene, D gene, J gene, CDR3 protein, CDR3 DNA. D genes are given only for firm matches. Rows give clone size only sometimes, using once, few, many, or a class for an expanded clone.

>few|TRBV6-1|TRBD1|TRBJ1-1
CASVRQGSPEAFF
TGTGCCAGCGTACGACAGGGTAGTCCTGAAGCTTTCTTT
>once|TRBV4-3|TRBD1|TRBJ2-7
CASSQAGQGYEQYF
TGCGCCAGCAGCCAAGCAGGACAGGGATACGAGCAGTACTTC
>-|TRBV15|-|TRBJ1-2
CATSGGDLGYTF
TGTGCCACCAGCGGCGGAGACTTGGGCTACACCTTC
>many|TRBV7-2|TRBD2|TRBJ2-1
CASSLAKLAGGPLTGEQFF
TGTGCCAGCAGCTTAGCGAAGCTAGCGGGAGGGCCTCTAACCGGTGAGCAGTTCTTC
>many|TRBV7-6|-|TRBJ2-5
CASKRTAEETQYF
TGTGCCAGCAAGAGGACGGCAGAAGAGACCCAGTACTTC
>-|TRBV6-6|TRBD2|TRBJ2-1
CASSYSAGGPKDEQFF
TGTGCCAGCAGTTACTCCGCGGGAGGGCCTAAAGATGAGCAGTTCTTC
>-|TRBV29-1|TRBD2|TRBJ2-3
CSVEVAGGPRDTQYF
TGCAGCGTTGAAGTAGCGGGAGGGCCAAGGGATACGCAGTATTTT
>-|TRBV6-6|-|TRBJ1-6
CASSAYRDPPLHF
TGTGCCAGCAGTGCGTACAGGGACCCACCCCTCCACTTT
>-|TRBV7-2|-|TRBJ2-1
CASSRNSYNEQFF
TGTGCCAGCAGCCGTAACTCCTACAATGAGCAGTTCTTC
>-|TRBV28|-|TRBJ1-1
CASSLLTVNTEAFF
TGTGCCAGCAGTTTACTCACAGTGAACACTGAAGCTTTCTTT
>-|TRBV7-2|TRBD2|TRBJ2-1
CASSLGPSGLFYNEQFF
TGTGCCAGCAGCTTGGGGCCTAGCGGACTATTCTACAATGAGCAGTTCTTC
>few|TRBV4-2|TRBD2|TRBJ2-1
CASSQEADREGEQFF
TGTGCCAGCAGCCAAGAAGCGGATCGGGAGGGGGAGCAGTTCTTC
>-|TRBV19|TRBD1|TRBJ2-2
CATVNTGQKNTGELFF
TGTGCCACGGTTAACACGGGACAGAAAAACACCGGGGAGCTGTTTTTT
>-|TRBV5-1|-|TRBJ2-5
CASMRVAGYQETQYF
TGCGCCAGCATGAGGGTAGCCGGGTACCAAGAGACCCAGTACTTC
>-|TRBV27|-|TRBJ1-1
CASSPYGGWGSEAFF
TGTGCCAGCAGCCCCTACGGGGGCTGGGGTTCTGAAGCTTTCTTT
>few|TRBV12-3/TRBV12-4|TRBD1|TRBJ1-1
CASTGGWTGANTEAFF
TGTGCCAGCACCGGAGGATGGACAGGGGCGAACACTGAAGCTTTCTTT
>-|TRBV29-1|-|TRBJ2-2
CSVQDRNTGELFF
TGCAGCGTTCAAGACAGGAACACCGGGGAGCTGTTTTTT
>many|TRBV7-2|TRBD2|TRBJ2-5
CASSSFSGTSDQYF
TGTGCCAGCAGCTCTTTCTCCGGGACTAGCGACCAGTACTTC
>many|TRBV25-1|TRBD2|TRBJ2-1
CASSELSSGRDNEQFF
TGTGCCAGCAGTGAACTCTCTAGCGGGAGGGACAATGAGCAGTTCTTC
>many|TRBV7-2|-|TRBJ2-6
CASSLVRSPGANVLTF
TGTGCCAGCAGCTTAGTTCGCAGCCCTGGGGCCAACGTCCTGACTTTC
>-|TRBV4-1|-|TRBJ2-5
CASSQGARREQETQYF
TGCGCCAGCAGCCAAGGAGCCCGGCGGGAACAAGAGACCCAGTACTTC
>-|TRBV19|TRBD1|TRBJ1-1
CASSNGQGQAEAFF
TGTGCCAGTAGTAACGGACAGGGCCAGGCTGAAGCTTTCTTT
>few|TRBV28|-|TRBJ1-2
CASSLDNRRSLYGYTF
TGTGCCAGCAGTTTAGATAACAGGCGATCCCTCTATGGCTACACCTTC
>-|TRBV28|-|TRBJ1-1
CASSPLGQPEAFF
TGTGCCAGCAGCCCGTTGGGACAACCTGAAGCTTTCTTT
>-|TRBV6-6|-|TRBJ2-5
CASSYSMGMETQYF
TGTGCCAGCAGTTACTCGATGGGGATGGAGACCCAGTACTTC
>few|TRBV12-3/TRBV12-4|-|TRBJ2-3
CASRRSILGDTQYF
TGTGCCAGCAGACGGTCCATCCTGGGCGATACGCAGTATTTT